This TCR beta chain was captured by sequencing in a study of OX40 agonist ivuxolimab in advanced cancers. Study details: A mean age of roughly 62 years, range about 23 to 90, was recorded, and under 85% were male.

This table comes from immunoSEQ multiplex PCR, and its TCRdb copy is limited to in-frame clones, with some not included. The sample shows tens of thousands of clones, more than 80% of them seen only once. Points from the study as a whole: Among the nonresponders, some also had low normalized T-cell clonal expansion. Expanded clones belonging to CD8+ T cells outnumbered, on average, those of CD4+. Clonal expansion by week 6 occurred in CD4+ and CD8+ blood T cells (at 0.1 to 3.0 mg/kg).

Germline CDR1 GTSNPN, CDR2 SVGIG (reference sequence). Trimming left V 4 bases short and J 2 bases short, with 14 bases between. The CDR3 has 14 residues. As to this clone: The antigen remains unidentified.

The origin of this receptor is an adult with an advanced solid tumor such as melanoma, head and neck, liver or kidney cancer. This chain joins TRBV30 and TRBJ1-1; D is possibly TRBD1 (5 bases). The source material was CD4+ or CD8+ T cells sorted from blood, sampled in a trial of the OX40 agonist ivuxolimab. The CDR3 is CAWILHRDNTEAFF. The CDR3, as DNA: TGTGCCTGGATCCTACATAGGGACAACACTGAAGCTTTCTTT. The full variable domain, its missing parts supplied by reference TRBV30 and TRBJ1-1, is SQTIHQWPATLVQPVGSPLSLECTVEGTSNPNLYWYRQAAGRGLQLLFYSVGIGQISSEVPQNLSASRPQDRQFILSSKKLLLSDSGFYLCAWILHRDNTEAFFGQGTRLTVV.